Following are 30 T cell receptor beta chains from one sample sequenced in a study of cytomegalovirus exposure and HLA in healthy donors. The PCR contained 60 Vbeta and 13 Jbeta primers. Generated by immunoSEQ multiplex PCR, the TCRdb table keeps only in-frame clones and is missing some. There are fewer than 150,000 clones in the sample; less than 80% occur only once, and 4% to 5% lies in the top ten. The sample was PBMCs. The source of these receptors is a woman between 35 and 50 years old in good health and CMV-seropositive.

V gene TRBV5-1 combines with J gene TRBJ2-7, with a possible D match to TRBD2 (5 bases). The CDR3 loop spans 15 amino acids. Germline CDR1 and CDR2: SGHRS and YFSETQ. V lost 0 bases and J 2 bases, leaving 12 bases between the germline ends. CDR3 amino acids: CASSLAPGGPYEQYF. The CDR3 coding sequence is TGCGCCAGCAGCTTGGCCCCTGGCGGGCCCTACGAGCAGTACTTC.

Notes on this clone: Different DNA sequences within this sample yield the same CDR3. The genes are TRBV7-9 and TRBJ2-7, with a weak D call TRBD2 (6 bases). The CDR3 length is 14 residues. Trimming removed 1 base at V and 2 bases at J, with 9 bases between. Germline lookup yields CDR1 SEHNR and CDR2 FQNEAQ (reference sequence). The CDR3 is CASSLGGGPYEQYF. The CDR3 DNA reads TGTGCCAGCAGCTTAGGAGGAGGGCCCTACGAGCAGTACTTC.

CDR3 sequence (DNA): TGCGCCAGCAGCTTGGGGGGCGGCAATGGTCATGGCTACACCTTC. It specifies CASSLGGGNGHGYTF. This chain uses TRBV5-1 with TRBJ1-2; D is possibly TRBD1 (5 bases). The CDR3 covers 15 residues. The V gene's germline CDR1 is SGHRS and CDR2 YFSETQ. Trimming removed 0 bases at V and 6 bases at J, with 15 bases between. Together with reference TRBV5-1 and TRBJ1-2, the CDR3 gives the full variable domain: KAGVTQTPRYLIKTRGQQVTLSCSPISGHRSVSWYQQTPGQGLQFLFEYFSETQRNKGNFPGRFSGRQFSNSRSEMNVSTLELGDSALYLCASSLGGGNGHGYTFGSGTRLTVV.

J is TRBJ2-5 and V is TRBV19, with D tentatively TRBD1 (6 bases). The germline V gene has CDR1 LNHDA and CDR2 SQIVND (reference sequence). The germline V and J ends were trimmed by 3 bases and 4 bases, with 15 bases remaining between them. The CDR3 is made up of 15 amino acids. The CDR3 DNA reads TGTGCCAGTAGTATGAGGGGGAACACGGGAGAGACCCAGTACTTC. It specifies CASSMRGNTGETQYF.

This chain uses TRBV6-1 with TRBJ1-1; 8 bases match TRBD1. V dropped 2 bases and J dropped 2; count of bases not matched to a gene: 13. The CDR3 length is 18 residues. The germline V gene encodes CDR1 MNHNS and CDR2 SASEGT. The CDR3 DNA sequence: TGTGCCAGCAGTGAATTAGAGTCAGGGGGCCCGTACAACACTGAAGCTTTCTTT. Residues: CASSELESGGPYNTEAFF.

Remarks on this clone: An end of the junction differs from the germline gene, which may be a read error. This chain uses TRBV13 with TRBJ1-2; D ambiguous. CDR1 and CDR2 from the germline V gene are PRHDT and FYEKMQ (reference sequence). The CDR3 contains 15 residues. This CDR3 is CASSLGVPSALGCTF. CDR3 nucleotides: TGTGCCAGCAGCTTAGGAGTCCCCTCGGCCCTAGGCTGCACCTTC.

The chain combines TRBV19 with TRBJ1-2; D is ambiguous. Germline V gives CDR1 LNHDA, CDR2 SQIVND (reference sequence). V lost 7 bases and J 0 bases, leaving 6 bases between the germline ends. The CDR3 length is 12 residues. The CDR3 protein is CASTGTNYGYTF. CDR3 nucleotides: TGTGCCAGTACCGGGACTAACTATGGCTACACCTTC.

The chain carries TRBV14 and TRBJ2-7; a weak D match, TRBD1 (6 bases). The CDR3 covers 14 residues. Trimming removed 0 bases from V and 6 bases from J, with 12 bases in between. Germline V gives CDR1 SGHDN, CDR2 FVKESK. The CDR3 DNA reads TGTGCCAGCAGCCAAGATTCAGGGGAAGGCGAGCAGTACTTC. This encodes CASSQDSGEGEQYF. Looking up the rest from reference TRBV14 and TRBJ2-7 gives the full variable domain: EAGVTQFPSHSVIEKGQTVTLRCDPISGHDNLYWYRRVMGKEIKFLLHFVKESKQDESGMPNNRFLAERTGGTYSTLKVQPAELEDSGVYFCASSQDSGEGEQYFGPGTRLTVT.

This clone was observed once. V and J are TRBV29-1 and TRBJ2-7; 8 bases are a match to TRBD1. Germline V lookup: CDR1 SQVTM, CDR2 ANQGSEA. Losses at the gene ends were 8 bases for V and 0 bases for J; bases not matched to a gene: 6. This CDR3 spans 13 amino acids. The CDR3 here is CSTRDRPSYEQYF. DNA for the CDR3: TGCAGCACCCGGGACAGGCCCTCCTACGAGCAGTACTTC.

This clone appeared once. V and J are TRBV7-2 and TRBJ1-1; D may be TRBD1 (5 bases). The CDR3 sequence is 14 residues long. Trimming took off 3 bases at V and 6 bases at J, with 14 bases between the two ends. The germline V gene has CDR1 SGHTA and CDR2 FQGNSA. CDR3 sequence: CASSFRWGDPEAFF. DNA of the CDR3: TGTGCCAGCAGCTTTAGATGGGGGGACCCTGAAGCTTTCTTT.

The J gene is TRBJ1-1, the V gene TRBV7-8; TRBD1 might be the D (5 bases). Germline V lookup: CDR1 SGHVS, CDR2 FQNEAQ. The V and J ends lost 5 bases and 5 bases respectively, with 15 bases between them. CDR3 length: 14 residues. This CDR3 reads CASSPRGLGTEAFF. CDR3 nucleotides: TGTGCCAGCAGCCCGCGGGGGTTGGGGACTGAAGCTTTCTTT.

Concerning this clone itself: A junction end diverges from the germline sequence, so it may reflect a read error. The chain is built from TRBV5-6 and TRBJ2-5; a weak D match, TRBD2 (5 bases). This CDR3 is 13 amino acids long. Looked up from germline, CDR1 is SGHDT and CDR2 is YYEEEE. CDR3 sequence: CASSLVGEESQYF. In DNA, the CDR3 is TGTGCCAGCAGCTTGGTCGGGGAAGAGAGCCAGTACTTC.

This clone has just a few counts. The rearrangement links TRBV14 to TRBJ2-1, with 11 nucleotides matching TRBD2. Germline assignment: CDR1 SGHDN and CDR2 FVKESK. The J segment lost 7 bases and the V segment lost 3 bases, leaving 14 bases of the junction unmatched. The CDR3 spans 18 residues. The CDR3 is CASSQGRLGASGRNEQFF. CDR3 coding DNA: TGTGCCAGCAGCCAGGGTCGCCTTGGGGCTAGCGGGAGGAATGAGCAGTTCTTC.

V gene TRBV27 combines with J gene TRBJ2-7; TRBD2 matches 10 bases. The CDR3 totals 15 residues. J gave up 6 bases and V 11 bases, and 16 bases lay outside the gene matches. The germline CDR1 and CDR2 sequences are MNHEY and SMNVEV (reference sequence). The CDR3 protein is CASWGLSGGASEQYF. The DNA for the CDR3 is TGTGCCTCCTGGGGGCTAAGCGGGGGGGCGAGCGAGCAGTACTTC.

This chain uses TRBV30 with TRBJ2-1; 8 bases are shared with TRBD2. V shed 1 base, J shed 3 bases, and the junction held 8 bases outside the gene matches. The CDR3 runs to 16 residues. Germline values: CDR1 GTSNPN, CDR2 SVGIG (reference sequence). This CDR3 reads CAWSERSGGYYNEQFF. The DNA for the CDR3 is TGTGCCTGGAGTGAGAGAAGCGGGGGTTACTACAATGAGCAGTTCTTC.

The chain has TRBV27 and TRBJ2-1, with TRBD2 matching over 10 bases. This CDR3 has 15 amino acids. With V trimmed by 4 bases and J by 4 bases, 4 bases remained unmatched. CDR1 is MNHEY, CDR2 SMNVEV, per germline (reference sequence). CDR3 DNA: TGTGCCAGCAGTTCGACTAGCGGGCGATACAATGAGCAGTTCTTC. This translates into CASSSTSGRYNEQFF.

The CDR3 DNA is TGCGCCAGAAGTTGGGGGCCAGGCGACACTGGGGCCAACGTCCTGACTTTC. Protein sequence: CARSWGPGDTGANVLTF. This chain links TRBV23-1 with TRBJ2-6; a weak D match, TRBD1 (6 bases). TRBV23-1 is designated an ORF whose function remains uncertain. The CDR3 sequence is 17 residues long. The V end was cut by 9 bases, the J end by 2 bases, with 20 bases between.

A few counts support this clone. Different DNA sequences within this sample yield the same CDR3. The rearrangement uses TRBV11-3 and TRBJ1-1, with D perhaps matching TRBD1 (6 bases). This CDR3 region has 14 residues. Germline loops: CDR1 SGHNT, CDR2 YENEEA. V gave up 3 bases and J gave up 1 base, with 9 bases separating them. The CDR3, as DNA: TGTGCCAGCAGCTTGGGCAGGGGGAACACTGAAGCTTTCTTT. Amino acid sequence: CASSLGRGNTEAFF. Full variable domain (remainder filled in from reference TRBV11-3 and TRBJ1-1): EAGVVQSPRYKIIEKKQPVAFWCNPISGHNTLYWYLQNLGQGPELLIRYENEEAVDDSQLPKDRFSAERLKGVDSTLKIQPAELGDSAVYLCASSLGRGNTEAFFGQGTRLTVV.

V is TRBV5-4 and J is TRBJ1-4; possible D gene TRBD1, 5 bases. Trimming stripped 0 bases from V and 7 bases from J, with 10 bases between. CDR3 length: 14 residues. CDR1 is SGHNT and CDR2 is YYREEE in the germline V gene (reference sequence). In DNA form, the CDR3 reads TGTGCCAGCAGCTTGGACGGGGGGAGTGAAAAACTGTTTTTT. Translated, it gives CASSLDGGSEKLFF. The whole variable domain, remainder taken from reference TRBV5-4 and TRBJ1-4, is ETGVTQSPTHLIKTRGQQVTLRCSSQSGHNTVSWYQQALGQGPQFIFQYYREEENGRGNFPPRFSGLQFPNYSSELNVNALELDDSALYLCASSLDGGSEKLFFGSGTQLSVL.

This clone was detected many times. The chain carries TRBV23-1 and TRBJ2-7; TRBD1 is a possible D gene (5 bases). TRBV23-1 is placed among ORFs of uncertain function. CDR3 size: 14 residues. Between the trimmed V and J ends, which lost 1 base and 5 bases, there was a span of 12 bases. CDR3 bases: TGCGCCAGCAGTCAATTCTACAGGTTCCACGAGCAGTACTTC. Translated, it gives CASSQFYRFHEQYF.

CDR3: CASSYKMKGPYEQYF. CDR3 in DNA: TGTGCCAGCAGTTACAAAATGAAGGGGCCCTACGAGCAGTACTTC. The chain couples TRBV6-5 to TRBJ2-7; possible D gene TRBD1, 5 bases. The V gene lost 2 bases and the J gene lost 2 bases, with 13 bases spanning the gap. There are 15 residues in the CDR3. Germline lookup yields CDR1 MNHEY and CDR2 SVGAGI.

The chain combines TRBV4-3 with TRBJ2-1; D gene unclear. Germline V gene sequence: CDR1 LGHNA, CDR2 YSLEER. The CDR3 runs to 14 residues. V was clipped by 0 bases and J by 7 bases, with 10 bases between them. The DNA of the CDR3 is TGCGCCAGCAGCCAAGACAGGTATCGAAATGAGCAGTTCTTC. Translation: CASSQDRYRNEQFF.

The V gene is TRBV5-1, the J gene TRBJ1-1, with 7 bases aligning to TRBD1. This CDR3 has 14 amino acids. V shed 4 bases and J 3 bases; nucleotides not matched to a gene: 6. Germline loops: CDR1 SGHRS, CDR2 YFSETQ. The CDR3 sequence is CASSLRQGHTEAFF. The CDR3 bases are TGCGCCAGCAGCCTCAGACAGGGCCACACTGAAGCTTTCTTT.

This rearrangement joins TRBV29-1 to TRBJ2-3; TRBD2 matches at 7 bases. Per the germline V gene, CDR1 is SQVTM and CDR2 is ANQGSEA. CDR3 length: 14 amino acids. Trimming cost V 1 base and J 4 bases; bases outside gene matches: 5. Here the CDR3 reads CSVEGGRGADTQYF. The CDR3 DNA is TGCAGCGTTGAAGGCGGGAGAGGGGCAGATACGCAGTATTTT.

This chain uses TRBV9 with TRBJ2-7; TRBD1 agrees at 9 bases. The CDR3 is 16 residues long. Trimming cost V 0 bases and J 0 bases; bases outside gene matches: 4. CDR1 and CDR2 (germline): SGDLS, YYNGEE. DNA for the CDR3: TGTGCCAGCAGCGTAGAGGGGACAGGGACCTCCTACGAGCAGTACTTC. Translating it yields CASSVEGTGTSYEQYF.

CDR3 DNA sequence: TGCGCCAGCAGCTTAGACCCAGGGTACGAAAAACTGTTTTTT. Residues: CASSLDPGYEKLFF. This sequence joins TRBV5-1 and TRBJ1-4; a weak D match, TRBD1 (5 bases). Trimming cost V 2 bases and J 8 bases, with 13 bases left between them. Germline CDR1 is SGHRS and CDR2 is YFSETQ. The CDR3 has 14 residues.

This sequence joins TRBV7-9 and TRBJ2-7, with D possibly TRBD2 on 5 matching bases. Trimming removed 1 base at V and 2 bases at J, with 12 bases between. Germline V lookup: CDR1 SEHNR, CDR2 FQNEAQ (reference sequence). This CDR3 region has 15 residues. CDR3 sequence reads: CASSLEPWRAYEQYF. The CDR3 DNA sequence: TGTGCCAGCAGCTTAGAGCCCTGGCGGGCCTACGAGCAGTACTTC.

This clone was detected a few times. The CDR3 nucleotides read TGTGCCAGCAGCTTAGGGGATGGCAGGGGTACTGAAGCTTTCTTT. Protein: CASSLGDGRGTEAFF. This chain connects TRBV7-9 to TRBJ1-1; weak D call: TRBD1 (6 bases). This CDR3 comprises 15 residues. V lost 1 base and J 5 bases, leaving 14 bases between the germline ends. Germline-derived CDR1 and CDR2 are SEHNR and FQNEAQ (reference sequence).

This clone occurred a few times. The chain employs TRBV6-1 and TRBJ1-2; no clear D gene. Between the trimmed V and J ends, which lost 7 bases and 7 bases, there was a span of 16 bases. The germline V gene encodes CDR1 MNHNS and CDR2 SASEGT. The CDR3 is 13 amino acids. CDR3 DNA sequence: TGTGCCAGCATAGGAGGGATCAGTGCTGGCTACACCTTC. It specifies CASIGGISAGYTF.

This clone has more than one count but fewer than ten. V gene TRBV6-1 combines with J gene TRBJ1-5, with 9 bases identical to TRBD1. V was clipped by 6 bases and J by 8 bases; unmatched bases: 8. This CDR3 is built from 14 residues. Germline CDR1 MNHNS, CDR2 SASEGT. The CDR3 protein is CASSQDRGIKPQHF. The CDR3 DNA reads TGTGCCAGCAGCCAGGACAGGGGAATTAAGCCCCAGCATTTT.